This T cell receptor beta chain was identified in a study of blood T cell repertoires in COVID-19. As for the study in general: T cells, B-cell-depleted T cells, or PBMCs provided the cDNA or gDNA that served as material.

CDR3 size: 15 residues. Germline V lookup: CDR1 SGHKS, CDR2 YYEKEE (reference sequence). V lost 1 base and J lost 2, with 11 bases in between. Profiled with immunoSEQ multiplex PCR; TCRdb holds only in-frame clones, not every one. The data show tens of thousands of clones, more than 90% seen once. This clone was observed a single time. The chain employs TRBV5-5 and TRBJ2-3; TRBD2 might be the D (5 bases). Material: peripheral blood. The TCR was taken from a human donor with active COVID-19. The donor label of this sample is uncertain. The CDR3: CASSLSLGDTDTQYF. The CDR3 region has the DNA TGTGCCAGCAGCTTGTCACTAGGTGACACAGATACGCAGTATTTT.